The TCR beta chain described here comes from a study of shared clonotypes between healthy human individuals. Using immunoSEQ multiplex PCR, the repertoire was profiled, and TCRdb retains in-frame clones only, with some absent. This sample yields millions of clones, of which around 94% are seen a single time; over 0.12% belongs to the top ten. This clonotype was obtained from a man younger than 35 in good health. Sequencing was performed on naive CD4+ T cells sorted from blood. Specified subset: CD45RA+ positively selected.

As DNA, the CDR3 is TGTGCCAGCAGCCCGCGGGGGATCGGGGAGACCCAGTACTTC. This gives the protein CASSPRGIGETQYF. V gene TRBV7-3 combines with J gene TRBJ2-5, with 7 bases aligning to TRBD2. V shed 5 bases, J shed 5 bases, and the junction held 8 bases outside the gene matches. The germline V gene encodes CDR1 SGHTA and CDR2 FQGTGA. CDR3 size: 14 residues.